This section outlines one T cell receptor beta chain sequence together with its context. Its antigen remains unidentified. Qualities for individual bases were not recorded, and no much larger clone is one base off. These data come from a study of regulatory T cells in long-lasting Graves disease (dated by TCRdb to 2020 to 2022). As for the study more broadly: Antithyroid drugs had been taken for less than 3 months by newly diagnosed Graves' disease patients. Peripheral blood TCR sequencing and RNA sequencing compared persistent Graves' disease patients with newly diagnosed Graves' disease patients. The study took place in China and was registered as a clinical trial. A total of roughly 35 samples underwent TCR sequencing: approximately 13 from persistent and roughly 20 from newly diagnosed Graves' disease patients. The full study reports these points: More public clonotypes were shared among persistent patients (fewer than 3,000) than among newly diagnosed patients (approximately 1,000). Persistent disease showed preferential use of TRBV28, TRBJ1-2 and TRBJ2-5, whereas newly diagnosed disease favored TRBV20-1 and TRBJ2-1. Persistent Graves' disease patients showed lower TCR Shannon entropy and fewer highly expanded clones than newly diagnosed patients, suggesting clonal expansion. Sequencing and analysis were limited to the TCR beta chain. The small sample size was acknowledged by the authors as a limitation that may reduce accuracy. Peripheral blood alone was examined, since thyroid tissue, which constituted the primary lesion, could not be accessed.

The time point label corresponds to: newly diagnosed GD, antithyroid drugs for less than 3 months. For both TCR sequencing and RNA sequencing, RNA was extracted from PBMCs using TRIzol. Graves' disease was diagnosed according to American Thyroid Association guidelines. Recruitment of patients was carried out at an endocrinology department in Xi'an, China. Each patient gave around 9 milliliters of peripheral blood, collected in an EDTA anticoagulant tube. Ficoll Paque Plus density gradient separation was used to isolate PBMCs, and no additional T cell sorting was done. RNA quality was checked with an Agilent 2100 Bioanalyzer and agarose gel, and concentration with a NanoDrop 2000. The CDR3 numbers 15 residues from cysteine through phenylalanine. Only CDR3 DNA is held: 45 bases, read in frame from base 1. The germline V gene specifies MNHNS as CDR1 and SASEGT as CDR2. The junction shows trimming of 6 bases on V and 0 bases on J, and the gene matches do not reach 5 bases of it.

The method behind the library was multiplex PCR. Sequencing used an Illumina HiSeq 4000. CDR3 regions were amplified by Arm-PCR with iRepertoire HTBI primers to construct TCR beta libraries. Before sequencing, the PCR products underwent gel purification. The study's own analysis went as follows. Gene usage analysis of CDR3 amino acid clonotypes relied on the 60 or so TRBV and around 14 TRBJ segments identified across samples. COPE and FqMerger were used to merge the filtered high-quality paired reads into contigs. BLAST was used to align contigs to IMGT TRBV, TRBD and TRBJ reference genes, and CDR3 was defined according to IMGT. Any clonotype with a frequency above 0.1% was classified as a highly expanded clone. Shannon entropy was used to measure repertoire diversity, and the Gini coefficient was used to measure V-J evenness. A clonotype found in more than one individual was treated as public. TCRdb took the public reads, trimmed them with fastp at Q25, ran MiXCR for clone calling and kept in-frame beta chains. Entries that share a CDR3 protein sequence are merged under the most common genes and DNA. It is TCRdb's table, rather than the study itself, that gives the V and J calls and clone size. The sample table records approximately 400,000 distinct CDR3 sequences; around 15% of these occur just once. 20% to 25% of the sample is in the top ten clones.

The material was peripheral blood mononuclear cells (PBMCs), obtained at new diagnosis, from a patient treated with antithyroid drugs. The sequence is built from TRBV6-1 and TRBJ2-4; the junction holds 7 bases that match TRBD1. The receptor comes from a female donor with Graves disease. The sequence in DNA is TGTGCCAGCAGGTGGACAGGTCGAGCCAAAAACATTCAGTACTTC. Its protein product is CASRWTGRAKNIQYF.